A selection of T cell receptor beta chains follows, all from one sample in a study of shared clonotypes between healthy human individuals. TCRdb's table, derived via immunoSEQ multiplex PCR, lists solely in-frame clones and lacks some. Of 1,500,000 or so clones in the sample, 98% were seen once. Input material: naive CD4+ T cells sorted from blood. Every receptor here comes from a man aged 30 to 39 in good health. Each CDR3 is given with its conserved first and last residue. The order of the fields is CDR3 DNA, CDR3 protein, V gene, J gene, clone size, D gene. A D gene is named only where the DNA matches it firmly. Clone size appears in some rows only: once, few, many, or a class for an expanded clone.

CDR3nt: TGTGCCAGCAGCGTGGGGACGCAGCCCTACGAGCAGTACTTC
CDR3aa: CASSVGTQPYEQYF
v_gene: TRBV9
j_gene: TRBJ2-7
abundance: .
d_gene: .

CDR3nt: TGCAGCGTTGGGATTGGGGTGGCGGGAGCGGGGGTATACGAGCAGTTCTTC
CDR3aa: CSVGIGVAGAGVYEQFF
v_gene: TRBV29-1
j_gene: TRBJ2-1
abundance: once
d_gene: TRBD2

CDR3nt: TGTGCCAGCAGCTTGCGTCAGGGACTCCCTGGGGCCAACGTCCTGACTTTC
CDR3aa: CASSLRQGLPGANVLTF
v_gene: TRBV5-4
j_gene: TRBJ2-6
abundance: .
d_gene: .

CDR3nt: TGTGCCAGCAGGTCCCTAAGTCTAAGCACAGATACGCAGTATTTT
CDR3aa: CASRSLSLSTDTQYF
v_gene: TRBV11-2
j_gene: TRBJ2-3
abundance: .
d_gene: .

CDR3nt: TGTGCCAGCAGCCCTCAGCTCAGGGCCACCCTGGCCTCTGGGGCCAACGTCCTGACTTTC
CDR3aa: CASSPQLRATLASGANVLTF
v_gene: TRBV14
j_gene: TRBJ2-6
abundance: .
d_gene: .

CDR3nt: TGCAGCGCCGTGGCAAATGGGATAGGTAATGAAAAACTGTTTTTT
CDR3aa: CSAVANGIGNEKLFF
v_gene: TRBV29-1
j_gene: TRBJ1-4
abundance: .
d_gene: .

CDR3nt: TGTGCCAGCAGCGTAGACGGAACTAACTATGGCTACACCTTC
CDR3aa: CASSVDGTNYGYTF
v_gene: TRBV9
j_gene: TRBJ1-2
abundance: .
d_gene: .

CDR3nt: TGTGCCAGCAGCTCCCAGGGGGCCAATCAGCCCCAGCATTTT
CDR3aa: CASSSQGANQPQHF
v_gene: TRBV5-4
j_gene: TRBJ1-5
abundance: .
d_gene: TRBD1

CDR3nt: TGTGCCAGTAGTATGAGGGACAGGGGGCCCTCGATGGAGCGGGTCCAGCATTTT
CDR3aa: CASSMRDRGPSMERVQHF
v_gene: TRBV19
j_gene: TRBJ1-5
abundance: once
d_gene: TRBD1

CDR3nt: TGTGCCAGCCGGGCAGATCGGACCGGGGAGCTGTTTTTT
CDR3aa: CASRADRTGELFF
v_gene: TRBV7-3
j_gene: TRBJ2-2
abundance: once
d_gene: .

CDR3nt: TGCAGTGCTAGGGGCAATAACTTC
CDR3aa: CSARGNNF
v_gene: TRBV20-1
j_gene: TRBJ1-2
abundance: .
d_gene: .

CDR3nt: TGTGCCAGCAGGGGGGCGGCTAGCGGGAGTAGTACGCAGTATTTT
CDR3aa: CASRGAASGSSTQYF
v_gene: TRBV27
j_gene: TRBJ2-3
abundance: .
d_gene: TRBD2

CDR3nt: TGTGCCAGCCGGGGCTCTGGAAACACCATATATTTT
CDR3aa: CASRGSGNTIYF
v_gene: TRBV6-5
j_gene: TRBJ1-3
abundance: .
d_gene: .

CDR3nt: TGTGCCAGCAGTTTTTCGGACCCCTACGAGCAGTACTTC
CDR3aa: CASSFSDPYEQYF
v_gene: TRBV27
j_gene: TRBJ2-7
abundance: once
d_gene: .

CDR3nt: TGTGCCAGCAGCTTACAGAGACCTAGCAATCAGCCCCAGCATTTT
CDR3aa: CASSLQRPSNQPQHF
v_gene: TRBV5-8
j_gene: TRBJ1-5
abundance: .
d_gene: .

CDR3nt: TGTGCCAGCAGCTTCTTGGGAGGGAGAGTTGACGAGCAGTACTTC
CDR3aa: CASSFLGGRVDEQYF
v_gene: TRBV5-4
j_gene: TRBJ2-7
abundance: .
d_gene: TRBD2

CDR3nt: TGTGCCAGCAGCTTAGTTCGACGGGACTATGGCTACACCTTC
CDR3aa: CASSLVRRDYGYTF
v_gene: TRBV7-9
j_gene: TRBJ1-2
abundance: .
d_gene: .

CDR3nt: TGCGCCAGCAGCCGTGCGGGAGACAGGGGGCGAGGTAGCACTGAAGCTTTCTTT
CDR3aa: CASSRAGDRGRGSTEAFF
v_gene: TRBV5-1
j_gene: TRBJ1-1
abundance: .
d_gene: TRBD1

CDR3nt: TGTGCCACCAGCAGAGGGGCTTTTGGAAACACCATATATTTT
CDR3aa: CATSRGAFGNTIYF
v_gene: TRBV15
j_gene: TRBJ1-3
abundance: .
d_gene: .

CDR3nt: TGCAGCGTTGCGGGACAGGGCCCATACAATGAGCAGTTCTTC
CDR3aa: CSVAGQGPYNEQFF
v_gene: TRBV29-1
j_gene: TRBJ2-1
abundance: .
d_gene: TRBD1

CDR3nt: TGTGCCAGCAGCTTAGGTTTGGGCGGTGAGCAGTTCTTC
CDR3aa: CASSLGLGGEQFF
v_gene: TRBV7-2
j_gene: TRBJ2-1
abundance: .
d_gene: .

CDR3nt: TGTGCCAGCCGTCGTCAGTTGGTTTGGCGGATCAACAATGAGCAGTTCTTC
CDR3aa: CASRRQLVWRINNEQFF
v_gene: TRBV27
j_gene: TRBJ2-1
abundance: .
d_gene: .

CDR3nt: TGTGCCAGCAGCTGGTGGAGGGACAATGAGCAGTTCTTC
CDR3aa: CASSWWRDNEQFF
v_gene: TRBV7-2
j_gene: TRBJ2-1
abundance: .
d_gene: .

CDR3nt: TGTGCCAGCAGCTTCGGGACAGGGGGCTTTGGGGCCAACGTCCTGACTTTC
CDR3aa: CASSFGTGGFGANVLTF
v_gene: TRBV11-2
j_gene: TRBJ2-6
abundance: .
d_gene: TRBD1

CDR3nt: TGTGCCAGCAGCTTACGGTTTGGGTCAGGGGAGGGAGAGACCCAGTACTTC
CDR3aa: CASSLRFGSGEGETQYF
v_gene: TRBV7-8
j_gene: TRBJ2-5
abundance: .
d_gene: .

CDR3nt: TGTGCCAGCAAAGTCTTCGACAGGCCCAATCAGCCCCAGCATTTT
CDR3aa: CASKVFDRPNQPQHF
v_gene: TRBV6-1
j_gene: TRBJ1-5
abundance: .
d_gene: .